The 4 T cell receptor beta chains listed next were all sequenced from one sample in a study of T cell repertoires in cytomegalovirus infection. Antigen specificity for these receptors is unknown. TCRdb used MiXCR to reprocess the reads, holding one entry per CDR3 protein. The sample holds about 110,000 distinct CDR3 sequences, about 9.5% seen once. Sequencing used PBMCs, sequenced either directly or after in vitro stimulation (not recorded which). The receptors here all came from a human donor in good health (CMV status not recorded). Some clones in this sample may be carry-over from other donors' samples.

This clonotype showed up many times. The chain has TRBV6-5 and TRBJ2-7; 7 bases align to TRBD1. CDR3 size: 14 residues. J was trimmed by 3 bases and V by 4 bases; bases with no gene match: 6. Germline V lookup: CDR1 MNHEY, CDR2 SVGAGI. The CDR3 is CASSSPGQNYEQYF. As DNA, the CDR3 is TGTGCCAGCAGTTCCCCGGGACAGAACTACGAGCAGTACTTC.

There are many counts of this clonotype. V and J are TRBV2 and TRBJ1-6; perhaps TRBD1 as D (6 bases). Trimming pared 0 bases from V and 9 bases from J, leaving 18 bases between. Germline CDR1 reads SNHLY; CDR2 reads FYNNEI. CDR3 length equals 17 residues. The CDR3 here is CASSEAALWGARSPLHF. CDR3 nucleotides: TGTGCCAGCAGTGAAGCGGCCCTTTGGGGGGCGCGTTCACCCCTCCACTTT.

The chain couples TRBV19 to TRBJ2-3; 12 bases align to TRBD2. In germline, CDR1 is LNHDA, CDR2 SQIVND (reference sequence). Germline trimming cut 4 bases from V and 4 bases from J; bases unmatched to any gene: 6. The CDR3 is made up of 16 amino acids. CDR3 DNA: TGTGCCAGTAGTAAGACTAGCGGGAGAAGCGCAGATACGCAGTATTTT. Translating gives CASSKTSGRSADTQYF.

This clonotype was seen repeatedly, ten times or more. The chain employs TRBV4-1 and TRBJ2-1, with D unclear. Per germline, CDR1 MGHRA and CDR2 YSYEKL. The CDR3 runs to 11 residues. Trimming left V 0 bases short and J 7 bases short, with 1 base between. CDR3 in DNA: TGCGCCAGCAGCCAAGAAAATGAGCAGTTCTTC. The encoded protein is CASSQENEQFF.